This TCR beta chain was captured in a study of blood T cell repertoires in COVID-19. Study background: There were acute and convalescent COVID-19 samples, and they came from the United States, Italy and Spain.

CDR3 length equals 16 residues. Per the germline V gene, CDR1 is SGHNT and CDR2 is YYREEE (reference sequence). V lost 2 bases, J lost 0 bases, and 12 bases lay in between. TCRdb's table, derived via immunoSEQ multiplex PCR, lists solely in-frame clones and lacks some. This sample has about 140,000 clones, with over 65% found just once. Sequencing input: peripheral blood. The rearrangement uses TRBV5-4 and TRBJ2-4; possible D gene TRBD1, 5 bases. The clonotype originates from a man in his fifties or sixties with acute or convalescent COVID-19. CDR3 amino acids: CASSLDRILAKNIQYF. The CDR3 DNA is TGTGCCAGCAGCTTAGACAGAATACTAGCCAAAAACATTCAGTACTTC.